The 12 T cell receptor beta chains below all came from one sample that was sequenced in a study of blood T cell repertoires in COVID-19. Measured with immunoSEQ multiplex PCR; TCRdb has only the in-frame clones, and not every one. This sample yields some 110,000 clones, of which over 60% are seen a single time; more than 5.5% belongs to the top ten. The sequenced sample consisted of peripheral blood. The receptors come from an elderly man with COVID-19, enrolled during active disease.

V gene TRBV7-6 combines with J gene TRBJ2-1; the match to TRBD2 covers 11 bases. The length of the CDR3 is 16 residues. Trimming took 6 bases from V and 5 from J; bases not matched to a gene: 9. Looked up from germline, CDR1 is SGHVS and CDR2 is FNYEAQ. The CDR3 spells CASSPISGREHNEQFF. For the CDR3, the DNA is TGTGCCAGCAGTCCAATTAGCGGGAGGGAACACAATGAGCAGTTCTTC.

This chain uses TRBV11-2 with TRBJ2-2; a weak D match, TRBD2 (5 bases). This CDR3 comprises 15 residues. In germline, CDR1 is SGHAT, CDR2 FQNNGV. Trimming took off 3 bases at V and 2 bases at J, with 10 bases between the two ends. CDR3 sequence reads: CASSFTSSNTGELFF. CDR3 DNA: TGTGCCAGCAGCTTTACTAGTAGTAACACCGGGGAGCTGTTTTTT.

The chain combines TRBV7-2 with TRBJ1-2; 7 nucleotides align to TRBD1. Germline V gene lookup returns CDR1 SGHTA and CDR2 FQGNSA. The CDR3 loop spans 16 amino acids. Trimming at V came to 5 bases and at J to 11 bases, leaving 20 bases not matched to a gene. The CDR3 protein is CASSPSWRGAGGSYTF. The CDR3 DNA is TGTGCCAGCAGCCCTTCCTGGCGGGGGGCAGGGGGGTCTTACACCTTC.

This rearrangement joins TRBV7-9 to TRBJ2-3; no firm D call. V lost 8 bases and J 2 bases, leaving 11 bases between the germline ends. CDR3 length equals 13 residues. Germline values: CDR1 SEHNR, CDR2 FQNEAQ (reference sequence). CDR3 DNA: TGTGCCAGCTTGTCGGTCGACACAGATACGCAGTATTTT. Its translation: CASLSVDTDTQYF.

This sequence joins TRBV3-1 (or the pseudogene TRBV3-2) and TRBJ2-5; 12 bases fit TRBD2. After removal of 5 bases from V and 4 bases from J, the junction contained 5 bases not matched to a gene. Germline CDR1 LGHDT, CDR2 YNNKEL (reference sequence). The CDR3 has 15 amino acids. The CDR3 region has the DNA TGTGCCAGCAGCAAGACTAGCGGGAGCGGAGAGACCCAGTACTTC. It specifies CASSKTSGSGETQYF.

This chain joins TRBV19 and TRBJ1-2, with a tentative D call TRBD1 (6 bases). The germline V gene encodes CDR1 LNHDA and CDR2 SQIVND (reference sequence). V lost 1 base, J lost 3 bases, and 12 bases lay in between. The CDR3 spans 15 residues. This CDR3 is CASSIVGGQDYGYTF. CDR3 DNA sequence: TGTGCCAGTAGTATAGTGGGGGGGCAGGACTATGGCTACACCTTC.

This chain connects TRBV3-1 (or the pseudogene TRBV3-2) to TRBJ1-1; unclear D gene. Germline CDR1 reads LGHDT; CDR2 reads YNNKEL (reference sequence). Trimming removed 4 bases at V and 7 bases at J, with 13 bases between. This CDR3 region has 13 residues. The CDR3 bases are TGTGCCAGCAGCCTCGCGGAGGGCATTGAAGCTTTCTTT. It encodes CASSLAEGIEAFF.

The chain couples TRBV10-2 to TRBJ2-7; 8 bases agree with TRBD2. Trimming removed 1 base from V and 5 bases from J; junction bases left unmatched: 4. CDR3 length: 14 residues. The germline gives CDR1 WSHSY, CDR2 SAAADI. CDR3 coding DNA: TGCGCCAGCAGTGAGTACGGGACTAGACACGAGCAGTACTTC. It codes for CASSEYGTRHEQYF.

The V and J genes are TRBV11-2 and TRBJ1-6; D ambiguous. Trimming cost V 2 bases and J 8 bases, with 16 bases left between them. The CDR3 has 16 amino acids. The germline V gene has CDR1 SGHAT and CDR2 FQNNGV. CDR3 region: CASSLPAARVDSPLHF. The CDR3 DNA is TGTGCCAGCAGCTTACCGGCGGCCCGGGTAGATTCACCCCTCCACTTT.

On this clone itself: One end of the junction is discordant with germline, which a read error may explain. The chain uses TRBV19 and TRBJ2-7; 8 nucleotides align to TRBD2. Germline V gives CDR1 LNHDA, CDR2 SQIVND (reference sequence). This CDR3 has 15 residues. The CDR3 DNA follows: TGTGCCTGTAGTATTGATACGGGAGGGCCTCGGGAGCAGTACTTC. It translates to CACSIDTGGPREQYF.

The chain employs TRBV20-1 and TRBJ2-3, with a possible D match to TRBD1 (5 bases). Germline lookup yields CDR1 DFQATT and CDR2 SNEGSKA (reference sequence). Trimming stripped 3 bases from V and 3 bases from J, with 13 bases between. The length of the CDR3 is 14 residues. The CDR3 loop reads CSASDPGWTDTQYF. The CDR3, as DNA: TGCAGTGCTAGTGATCCAGGGTGGACAGATACGCAGTATTTT.

The chain has TRBV5-4 and TRBJ2-3; 11 positions match TRBD2. The germline gives CDR1 SGHNT, CDR2 YYREEE (reference sequence). This CDR3 has 15 residues. Trimming at V came to 4 bases and at J to 8 bases, leaving 9 bases not matched to a gene. The CDR3 region is CASSQAGTSGGTQYF. The CDR3 bases are TGTGCCAGCAGCCAAGCCGGGACTAGCGGAGGTACGCAGTATTTT.